This T cell receptor beta chain was found in a study of blood T cell repertoires in COVID-19. Overall study context: Material from acute and convalescent COVID-19 was sourced from the United States, Italy and Spain.

This CDR3 has 21 residues. In the authors' methods: Amplification of reference gene primers provided the estimated nucleated cell counts. Clones were sequenced by immunoSEQ multiplex PCR, and TCRdb holds only the in-frame ones, with some missing. V and J calls and clone size are given by that table; D and trimming were obtained from the DNA. The table records about 83,000 clones, approximately 86% of them present only once. Material: peripheral blood. This sequence was found in a woman aged 50 to 60 with active or convalescent COVID-19. J is TRBJ2-1 and V is TRBV21-1; TRBD2 is the table's D call, not checked against the DNA. TRBV21-1 is flagged as a pseudogene. The CDR3 region is CASSTSLSGLAGGPGDNEQFF. The CDR3 bases are TGTGCCAGCAGCACCTCCTTATCCGGACTAGCGGGGGGGCCGGGCGACAATGAGCAGTTCTTC.